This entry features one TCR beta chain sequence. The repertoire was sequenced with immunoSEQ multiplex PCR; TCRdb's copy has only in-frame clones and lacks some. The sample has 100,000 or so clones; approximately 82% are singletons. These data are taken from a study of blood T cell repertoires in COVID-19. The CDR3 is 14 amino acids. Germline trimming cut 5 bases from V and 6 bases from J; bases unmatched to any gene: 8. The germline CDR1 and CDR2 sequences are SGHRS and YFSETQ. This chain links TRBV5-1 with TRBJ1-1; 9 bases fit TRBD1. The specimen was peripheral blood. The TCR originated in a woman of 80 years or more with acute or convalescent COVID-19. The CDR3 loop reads CASRSDRGFAEAFF. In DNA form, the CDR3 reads TGCGCCAGCAGATCTGACAGGGGGTTCGCTGAAGCTTTCTTT.